This T cell receptor (beta chain) was recovered during a study of blood T cell repertoires in COVID-19. Data came from immunoSEQ multiplex PCR; TCRdb stores just in-frame clones and leaves some out. The sample has approximately 100,000 clones, about 84% seen once. V gave up 3 bases and J gave up 5 bases, with 10 bases separating them. The CDR3 runs 14 residues. Per germline, CDR1 SGHAT and CDR2 FQNNGV. The TCR originated in a woman aged 55-70 years with acute or convalescent COVID-19. This chain links TRBV11-2 with TRBJ2-2, with D possibly TRBD2 on 5 matching bases. The specimen sequenced was peripheral blood. The CDR3 protein is CASSFSGVTGELFF. The CDR3 DNA reads as TGTGCCAGCAGCTTCTCCGGGGTTACCGGGGAGCTGTTTTTT.